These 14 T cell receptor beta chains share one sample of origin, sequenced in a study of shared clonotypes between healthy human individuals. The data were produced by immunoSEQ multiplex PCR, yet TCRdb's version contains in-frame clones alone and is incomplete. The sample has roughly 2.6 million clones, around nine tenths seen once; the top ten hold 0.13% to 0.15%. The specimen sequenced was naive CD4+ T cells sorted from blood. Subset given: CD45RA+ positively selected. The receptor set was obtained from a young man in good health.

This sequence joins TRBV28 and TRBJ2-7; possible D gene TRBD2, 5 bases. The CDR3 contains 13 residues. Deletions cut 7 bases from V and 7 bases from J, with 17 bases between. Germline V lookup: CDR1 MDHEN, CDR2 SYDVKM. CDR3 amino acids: CASNLAAGVEQYF. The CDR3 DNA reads TGTGCCAGCAACCTGGCCGCGGGTGTTGAGCAGTACTTC.

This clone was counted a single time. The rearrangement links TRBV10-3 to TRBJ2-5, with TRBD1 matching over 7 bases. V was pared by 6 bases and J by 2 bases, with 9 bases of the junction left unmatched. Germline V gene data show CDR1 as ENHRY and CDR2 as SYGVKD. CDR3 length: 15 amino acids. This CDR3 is CAIRRTGDLQETQYF. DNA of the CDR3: TGTGCCATCAGACGAACAGGGGACCTTCAAGAGACCCAGTACTTC.

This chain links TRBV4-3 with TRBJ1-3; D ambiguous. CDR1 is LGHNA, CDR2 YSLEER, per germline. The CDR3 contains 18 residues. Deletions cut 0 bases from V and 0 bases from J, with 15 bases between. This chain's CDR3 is CASSQDLVDTRSGNTIYF. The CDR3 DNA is TGCGCCAGCAGCCAAGATCTTGTAGACACTCGCTCTGGAAACACCATATATTTT.

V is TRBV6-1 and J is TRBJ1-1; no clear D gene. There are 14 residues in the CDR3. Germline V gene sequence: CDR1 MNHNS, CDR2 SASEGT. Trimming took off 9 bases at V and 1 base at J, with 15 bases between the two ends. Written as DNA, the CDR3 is TGTGCCAGGCCGGCCGAGGGAGAGAACACTGAAGCTTTCTTT. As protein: CARPAEGENTEAFF.

In DNA form, the CDR3 reads TGTGCCAGTAGGTTGGTTTCTGGGGCCAACGTCCTGACTTTC. It codes for CASRLVSGANVLTF. The rearrangement joins TRBV19 to TRBJ2-6; D gene uncertain. The CDR3 has 14 residues. V was cut by 6 bases and J by 1 base, with 7 bases left in between. The germline gives CDR1 LNHDA, CDR2 SQIVND (reference sequence).

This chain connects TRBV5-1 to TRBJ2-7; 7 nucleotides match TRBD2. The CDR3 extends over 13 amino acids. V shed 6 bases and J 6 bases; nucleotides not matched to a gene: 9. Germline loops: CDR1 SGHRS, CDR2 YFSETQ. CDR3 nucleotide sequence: TGCGCCAGCACTACCGGGGGAGGGGTCGAGCAGTACTTC. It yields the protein CASTTGGGVEQYF.

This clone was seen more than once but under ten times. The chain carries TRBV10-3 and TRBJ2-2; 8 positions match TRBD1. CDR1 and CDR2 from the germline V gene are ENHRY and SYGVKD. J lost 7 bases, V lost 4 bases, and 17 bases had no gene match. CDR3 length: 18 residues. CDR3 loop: CAISAWTGSGEAFGELFF. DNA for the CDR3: TGTGCCATCAGTGCGTGGACAGGGTCAGGGGAAGCGTTCGGGGAGCTGTTTTTT.

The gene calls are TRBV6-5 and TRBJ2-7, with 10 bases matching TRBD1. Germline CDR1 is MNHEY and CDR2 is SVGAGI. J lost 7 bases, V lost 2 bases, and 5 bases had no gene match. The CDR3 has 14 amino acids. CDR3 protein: CASSYRGQGWEQYF. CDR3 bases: TGTGCCAGCAGTTACCGGGGACAGGGGTGGGAGCAGTACTTC.

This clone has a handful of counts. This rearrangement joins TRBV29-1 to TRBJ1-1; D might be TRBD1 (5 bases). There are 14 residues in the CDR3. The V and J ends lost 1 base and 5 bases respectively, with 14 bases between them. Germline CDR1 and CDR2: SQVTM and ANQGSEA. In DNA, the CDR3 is TGCAGCGTTGAAGGTACTCCAGGGCGGACTGAAGCTTTCTTT. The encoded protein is CSVEGTPGRTEAFF.

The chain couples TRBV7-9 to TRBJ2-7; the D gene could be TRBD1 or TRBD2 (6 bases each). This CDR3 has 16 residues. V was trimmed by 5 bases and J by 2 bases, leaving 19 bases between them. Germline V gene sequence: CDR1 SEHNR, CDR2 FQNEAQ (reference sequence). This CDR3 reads CASSRDQWGAAYEQYF. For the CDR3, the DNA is TGTGCCAGCAGCCGCGATCAATGGGGGGCAGCCTACGAGCAGTACTTC.

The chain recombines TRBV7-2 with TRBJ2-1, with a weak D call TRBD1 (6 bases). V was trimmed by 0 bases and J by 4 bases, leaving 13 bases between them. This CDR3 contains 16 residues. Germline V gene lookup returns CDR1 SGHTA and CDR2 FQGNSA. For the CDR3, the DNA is TGTGCCAGCAGCTTAGCGGGGGCTAGCCTGTACAATGAGCAGTTCTTC. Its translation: CASSLAGASLYNEQFF.

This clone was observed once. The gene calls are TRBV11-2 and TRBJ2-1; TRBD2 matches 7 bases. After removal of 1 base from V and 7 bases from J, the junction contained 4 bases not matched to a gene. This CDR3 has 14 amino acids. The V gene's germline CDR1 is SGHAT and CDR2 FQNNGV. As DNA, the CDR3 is TGTGCCAGCAGCTTAGTGCGGGAGCTAAATGAGCAGTTCTTC. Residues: CASSLVRELNEQFF.

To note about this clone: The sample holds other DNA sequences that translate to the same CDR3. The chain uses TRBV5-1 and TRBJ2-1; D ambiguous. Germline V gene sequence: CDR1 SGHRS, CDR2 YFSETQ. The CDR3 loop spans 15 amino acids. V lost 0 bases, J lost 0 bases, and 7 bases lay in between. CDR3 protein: CASSLALLSYNEQFF. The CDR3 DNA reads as TGCGCCAGCAGCTTGGCCCTCCTCTCCTACAATGAGCAGTTCTTC.

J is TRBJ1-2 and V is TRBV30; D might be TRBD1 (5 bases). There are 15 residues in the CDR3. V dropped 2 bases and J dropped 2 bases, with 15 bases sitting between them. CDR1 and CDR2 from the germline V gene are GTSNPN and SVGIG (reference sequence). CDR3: CAWSTAGMGNYGYTF. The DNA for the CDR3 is TGTGCCTGGAGTACGGCAGGGATGGGCAACTATGGCTACACCTTC.